The 21 T cell receptor beta chains below were found in one sample sequenced in a study of CD8 T cells in ankylosing spondylitis. In TCRdb, the 5' RACE reads were re-called with MiXCR into one record per CDR3 protein. The sample records 150,000 or so distinct CDR3 sequences, around 19% being singletons. The sample consisted of blood, either unsorted or a sorted T cell fraction (not recorded which). The receptors come from a male donor with ankylosing spondylitis or in good health (not recorded which).

This clonotype came up a few times. The chain couples TRBV13 to TRBJ2-1; 9 bases align to TRBD2. From germline, CDR1 is PRHDT and CDR2 FYEKMQ (reference sequence). V shed 5 bases and J 6 bases; nucleotides not matched to a gene: 11. The CDR3 runs to 16 residues. CDR3 loop: CASSRGTSQLRNEQFF. Here the CDR3 DNA reads TGTGCCAGCAGCCGGGGGACTAGCCAACTTCGCAATGAGCAGTTCTTC.

The count of this clonotype is one. The V and J genes are TRBV30 and TRBJ1-4, with 7 nucleotides matching TRBD1. The CDR3 is 15 amino acids. Looked up from germline, CDR1 is GTSNPN and CDR2 is SVGIG (reference sequence). V was pared by 1 base and J by 8 bases, with 10 bases of the junction left unmatched. CDR3 region: CAWSATGSFGEKLFF. In nucleotides, the CDR3 is TGTGCCTGGAGTGCGACAGGGTCTTTCGGCGAAAAACTGTTTTTT.

This clonotype showed up many times. Mismatch with germline at one junction end may stem from a read error. The J gene is TRBJ1-1, the V gene TRBV5-1; D not resolved. CDR1 and CDR2 (germline): SGHRS, YFSETQ. The CDR3 totals 13 residues. CDR3 region: CASSLGANTEAFF. CDR3 coding DNA: TGTGCCAGCAGTTTAGGCGCCAACACTGAAGCTTTCTTT.

This clonotype has at least ten counts. V and J are TRBV5-6 and TRBJ1-1; D is ambiguous. The CDR3 spans 13 residues. Trimming cost V 4 bases and J 3 bases, with 10 bases left between them. Germline CDR1 reads SGHDT; CDR2 reads YYEEEE. CDR3 DNA sequence: TGTGCCAGCAGCCAAGGTCCGGACACTGAAGCTTTCTTT. Translating it yields CASSQGPDTEAFF. The full variable domain, its missing parts supplied by reference TRBV5-6 and TRBJ1-1, is DAGVTQSPTHLIKTRGQQVTLRCSPKSGHDTVSWYQQALGQGPQFIFQYYEEEERQRGNFPDRFSGHQFPNYSSELNVNALLLGDSALYLCASSQGPDTEAFFGQGTRLTVV.

This clonotype was detected ten times or more. V and J are TRBV10-3 and TRBJ2-3; 11 bases agree with TRBD2. The CDR3 has 15 amino acids. CDR1 is ENHRY, CDR2 SYGVKD, per germline. Trimming at V came to 0 bases and at J to 7 bases, leaving 3 bases not matched to a gene. The CDR3 protein is CAISESTSGGNTQYF. CDR3 nucleotides: TGTGCCATCAGTGAGTCCACTAGCGGGGGCAATACGCAGTATTTT.

Worth noting for this clonotype: A read error may be the cause here, since a much bigger clone is one base away. This chain links TRBV10-3 with TRBJ2-2; 11 bases align to TRBD2. Germline CDR1 and CDR2: ENHRY and SYGVKD. The length of the CDR3 is 16 residues. V lost 10 bases and J lost 0; bases outside the gene matches: 7. DNA for the CDR3: TGTGCCACCGAGACTAGCGGGACCGCGAACACCGGGGAGCTGTTTTTT. This codes for CATETSGTANTGELFF.

V gene TRBV20-1 combines with J gene TRBJ2-7, with TRBD1 identical over 10 bases. V lost 0 bases to trimming and J lost 5 bases; unmatched junction nucleotides: 4. This CDR3 has 14 residues. Germline V gene data show CDR1 as DFQATT and CDR2 as SNEGSKA (reference sequence). The CDR3 is CSARDGTGENEQYF. In DNA form, the CDR3 reads TGCAGTGCTAGAGATGGGACAGGGGAAAACGAGCAGTACTTC.

The sample holds many counts of this clonotype. The chain recombines TRBV2 with TRBJ1-2, with 8 bases fitting TRBD1. The CDR3 extends over 13 amino acids. The J segment lost 8 bases and the V segment lost 10 bases, leaving 12 bases of the junction unmatched. The germline V gene encodes CDR1 SNHLY and CDR2 FYNNEI. The CDR3 nucleotides read TGTGCCACCCCGGCGGACAGGGACACCGGCTACACCTTC. This encodes CATPADRDTGYTF.

Ten or more counts support this clonotype. The CDR3 sequence is CASSDLASSYNEQFF. DNA for the CDR3: TGTGCCAGCAGCGATCTAGCGAGCTCCTACAATGAGCAGTTCTTC. The chain recombines TRBV4-2 with TRBJ2-1; D might be TRBD2 (6 bases). The V end lost 5 bases, the J end lost 0 bases, and 11 bases lay between the germline ends. The CDR3 runs 15 residues. Germline CDR1 is LGHNA and CDR2 is YNFKEQ.

This clonotype was seen a handful of times. The V call is TRBV28, the J call TRBJ1-2; 8 bases align to TRBD1. The V and J ends lost 6 bases and 4 bases, in that order; junction bases with no gene match: 4. Per the germline V gene, CDR1 is MDHEN and CDR2 is SYDVKM. The CDR3 has 13 residues. CDR3 region: CASRGDRSYGYTF. DNA for the CDR3: TGTGCCAGCAGAGGGGACAGGTCCTATGGCTACACCTTC.

Of note for this clonotype: Since a much larger clone is just one base distant, this may be a read error. The chain joins TRBV20-1 to TRBJ1-5; D call uncertain. This CDR3 is 17 amino acids long. The germline V gene encodes CDR1 DFQATT and CDR2 SNEGSKA (reference sequence). CDR3 in amino acids: CSSTPLRGSGSNQHQHF. In nucleotides, the CDR3 is TGCAGTAGTACACCGCTCCGGGGATCGGGAAGCAATCAGCACCAGCATTTT.

This clonotype came up many times. This chain joins TRBV12-3 or TRBV12-4 and TRBJ2-1; D unclear. This CDR3 contains 13 residues. Between the trimmed V and J ends, which lost 6 bases and 1 base, there was a span of 7 bases. CDR3 loop: CASRRTSYNEQFF. As DNA, the CDR3 is TGTGCCAGCAGGCGGACGTCCTACAATGAGCAGTTCTTC.

This clonotype has a count of ten or more. This chain joins TRBV9 and TRBJ1-2, with 7 nucleotides matching TRBD1. The J segment lost 0 bases and the V segment lost 4 bases, leaving 9 bases of the junction unmatched. The CDR3 has 16 amino acids. Germline V gives CDR1 SGDLS, CDR2 YYNGEE. Here the CDR3 DNA reads TGTGCCAGCAGCAAACGACAGGGACTTACTAACTATGGCTACACCTTC. It specifies CASSKRQGLTNYGYTF.

The chain recombines TRBV19 with TRBJ2-7, with D tentatively TRBD2 (6 bases). The CDR3 length is 13 residues. V lost 8 bases and J lost 6, with 17 bases in between. From germline, CDR1 is LNHDA and CDR2 SQIVND (reference sequence). The CDR3 sequence is CASGWTTRSEQYF. The CDR3 coding sequence is TGTGCCAGTGGGTGGACTACCAGAAGCGAGCAGTACTTC.

The chain couples TRBV28 to TRBJ2-7; D not resolved. The germline CDR1 and CDR2 sequences are MDHEN and SYDVKM. The CDR3 has 11 amino acids. Trimming cost V 7 bases and J 6 bases, with 10 bases left between them. CDR3 amino acids: CASTGLLEQYF. The CDR3 DNA is TGTGCCAGCACTGGTTTGCTCGAGCAGTACTTC.

This clonotype was recorded a few times. The CDR3 protein is CASSNGTSASSYNEQFF. The DNA for the CDR3 is TGTGCCAGCAGCAACGGGACTAGCGCTTCCTCCTACAATGAGCAGTTCTTC. The gene calls are TRBV9 and TRBJ2-1; TRBD2 agrees at 10 bases. The CDR3 is 17 residues long. The junction had 7 bases not matched to a gene; V was cut back by 4 bases and J by 0 bases. Germline V gives CDR1 SGDLS, CDR2 YYNGEE.

The chain links TRBV19 to TRBJ1-1, with D unresolved. The V gene lost 3 bases and the J gene lost 1 base, with 9 bases spanning the gap. The germline gives CDR1 LNHDA, CDR2 SQIVND (reference sequence). The CDR3 has 14 residues. The CDR3 DNA is TGTGCCAGTAGTATTGATCGAGGGAACACTGAAGCTTTCTTT. It is translated as CASSIDRGNTEAFF.

The rearrangement joins TRBV5-4 to TRBJ2-1; weak D call: TRBD1 (6 bases). CDR1 is SGHNT, CDR2 YYREEE, per germline (reference sequence). V lost 1 base and J lost 6, with 14 bases in between. This CDR3 is built from 15 residues. CDR3 sequence reads: CASSLWGTPSNEQFF. The CDR3 DNA sequence: TGTGCCAGCAGCTTGTGGGGGACACCGTCCAATGAGCAGTTCTTC.

The V call is TRBV11-2, the J call TRBJ2-7, with 8 bases identical to TRBD2. Looked up from germline, CDR1 is SGHAT and CDR2 is FQNNGV. This CDR3 spans 14 amino acids. Losses at the gene ends were 2 bases for V and 6 bases for J; bases not matched to a gene: 6. CDR3 sequence reads: CASSLFAGGSEQYF. The CDR3 DNA is TGTGCCAGCAGCTTATTCGCGGGAGGATCCGAGCAGTACTTC.

In this sample, this clonotype turned up many times. The chain couples TRBV20-1 to TRBJ2-2; D is unresolved. Germline values: CDR1 DFQATT, CDR2 SNEGSKA (reference sequence). Trimming removed 4 bases from V and 3 bases from J, with 18 bases in between. The CDR3 is 16 amino acids. CDR3 in amino acids: CSATGPQSGYTGELFF. CDR3 in DNA: TGCAGTGCTACTGGACCGCAGAGTGGGTACACCGGGGAGCTGTTTTTT.

This clonotype was seen many times. V and J are TRBV20-1 and TRBJ1-1; TRBD1 agrees at 7 bases. There are 12 residues in the CDR3. Unmatched junction bases numbered 7, after V lost 6 bases and J lost 6 bases. CDR1 and CDR2 from the germline V gene are DFQATT and SNEGSKA (reference sequence). CDR3 sequence reads: CSAEQGKSEAFF. CDR3 in DNA: TGCAGTGCCGAACAGGGGAAGTCTGAAGCTTTCTTT.